Listed here is a single T cell receptor beta chain. Its antigen is currently unknown. Anti-CD3/anti-CD28 beads served as a nonspecific positive control stimulus. Responding CD4+ T cells were sorted by upregulation of both CD40 ligand and CD69. The data originate from a study of persistence of HIV-infected CD4 T cells. The immunoSEQ assay was version 4, run in survey mode. Here immunoSEQ multiplex PCR was the method, and the copy in TCRdb shows in-frame clones only, minus some. This sample has roughly 43,000 clones, with around 90% found just once. Germline V lookup: CDR1 SGHVS, CDR2 FNYEAQ. This CDR3 comprises 13 residues. The V and J ends lost 5 bases and 7 bases respectively, with 12 bases between them.

The chain is built from TRBV7-6 and TRBJ1-5, with unresolved D. The TCR originated in an adult man with HIV who was CMV-seropositive. The input for sequencing was CD4+ T cells sorted from PBMCs after approximately 19-hour stimulation, taken from a patient who received antiretroviral therapy. In DNA, the CDR3 is TGTGCCAGCAGCCCAGACCGGGCCCAGCCCCAGCATTTT. Amino acids: CASSPDRAQPQHF.